What follows are 2 T cell receptor beta chains derived from one specimen sequenced in a study of blood T cells in healthy people across ages. Next came a second PCR, run for roughly 6 to 11 cycles, which used a sample-barcoded 5' primer along with a J-beta primer mix. MiXCR, run by TCRdb on the 5' RACE reads, gives a single entry per CDR3 protein. Of some 1.8 million distinct CDR3 sequences detected, roughly two fifths appear once; the ten largest clones hold more than 20%. The sequenced material came from blood. The receptors here all came from a human donor in good health.

This clonotype showed up just a few times. The genes are TRBV20-1 and TRBJ1-2; D may be TRBD1 (5 bases). The germline V and J ends were trimmed by 6 bases and 8 bases, with 13 bases remaining between them. The CDR3 is made up of 11 amino acids. Germline V gene sequence: CDR1 DFQATT, CDR2 SNEGSKA (reference sequence). The CDR3 nucleotides read TGCAGTGCGTCCCGGACATACGGCTACACCTTC. As protein: CSASRTYGYTF.

This clonotype was detected only a few times. This rearrangement joins TRBV20-1 to TRBJ2-5; the match to TRBD2 covers 15 bases. The J segment lost 4 bases and the V segment lost 7 bases, leaving 7 bases of the junction unmatched. CDR1 is DFQATT and CDR2 is SNEGSKA in the germline V gene (reference sequence). The CDR3 loop spans 15 amino acids. CDR3 sequence reads: CSGGTSGGTIETQYF. The DNA for the CDR3 is TGCAGTGGCGGGACTAGCGGGGGGACTATAGAGACCCAGTACTTC.